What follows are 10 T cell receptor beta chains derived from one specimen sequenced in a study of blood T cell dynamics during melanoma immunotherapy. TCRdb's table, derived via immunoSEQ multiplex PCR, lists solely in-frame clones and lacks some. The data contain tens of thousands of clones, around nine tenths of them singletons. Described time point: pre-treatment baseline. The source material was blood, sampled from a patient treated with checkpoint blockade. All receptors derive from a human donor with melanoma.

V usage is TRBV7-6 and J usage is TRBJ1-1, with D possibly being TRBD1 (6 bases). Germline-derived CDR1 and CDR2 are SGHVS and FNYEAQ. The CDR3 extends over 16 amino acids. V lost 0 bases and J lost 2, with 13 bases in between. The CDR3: CASSLAPQGINTEAFF. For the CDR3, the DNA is TGTGCCAGCAGCTTAGCGCCGCAGGGGATCAACACTGAAGCTTTCTTT.

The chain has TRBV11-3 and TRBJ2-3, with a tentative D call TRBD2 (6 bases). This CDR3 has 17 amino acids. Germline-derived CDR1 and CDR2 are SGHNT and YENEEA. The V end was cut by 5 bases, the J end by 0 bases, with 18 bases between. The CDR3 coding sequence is TGTGCCAGCAGCCCTAGGGGCGGGGCTTCTAGCACAGATACGCAGTATTTT. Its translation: CASSPRGGASSTDTQYF.

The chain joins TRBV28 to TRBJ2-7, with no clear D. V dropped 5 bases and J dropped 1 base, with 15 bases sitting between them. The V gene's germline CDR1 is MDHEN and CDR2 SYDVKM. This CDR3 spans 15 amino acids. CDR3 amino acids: CASSIFRPSSYEQYF. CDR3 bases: TGTGCCAGCAGTATTTTTCGGCCTTCTTCCTACGAGCAGTACTTC.

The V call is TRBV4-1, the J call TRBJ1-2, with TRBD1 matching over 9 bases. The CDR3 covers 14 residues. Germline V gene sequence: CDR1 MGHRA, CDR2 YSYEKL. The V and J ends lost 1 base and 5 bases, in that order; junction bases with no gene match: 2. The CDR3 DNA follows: TGCGCCAGCAGCCAAGGGACAGGGGAATATGGCTACACCTTC. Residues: CASSQGTGEYGYTF.

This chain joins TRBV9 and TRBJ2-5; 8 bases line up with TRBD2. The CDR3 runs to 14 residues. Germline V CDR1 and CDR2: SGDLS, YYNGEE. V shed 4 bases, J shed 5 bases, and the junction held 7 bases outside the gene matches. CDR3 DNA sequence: TGTGCCAGCAGCCCGGGGGGGGCCGTGGAGACCCAGTACTTC. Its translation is CASSPGGAVETQYF.

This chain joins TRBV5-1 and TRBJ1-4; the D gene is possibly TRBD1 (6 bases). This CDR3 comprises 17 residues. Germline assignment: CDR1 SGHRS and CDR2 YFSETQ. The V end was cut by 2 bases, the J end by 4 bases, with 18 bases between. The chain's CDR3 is CASSLTPGVMGNEKLFF. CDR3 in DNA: TGCGCCAGCAGCTTAACGCCAGGGGTTATGGGTAATGAAAAACTGTTTTTT.

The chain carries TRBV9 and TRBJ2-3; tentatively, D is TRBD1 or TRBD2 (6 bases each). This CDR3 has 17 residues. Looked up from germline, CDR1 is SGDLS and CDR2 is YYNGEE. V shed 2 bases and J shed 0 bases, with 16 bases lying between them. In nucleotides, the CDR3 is TGTGCCAGCAGCGTCGCGCCGAGGGGGACTAGCACAGATACGCAGTATTTT. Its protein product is CASSVAPRGTSTDTQYF.

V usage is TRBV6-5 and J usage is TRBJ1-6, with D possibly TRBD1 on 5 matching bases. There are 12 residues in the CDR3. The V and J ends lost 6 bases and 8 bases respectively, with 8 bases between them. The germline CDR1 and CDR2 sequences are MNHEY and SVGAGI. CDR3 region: CASRKGDSPLHF. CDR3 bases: TGTGCCAGCAGGAAAGGGGATTCACCCCTCCACTTT.

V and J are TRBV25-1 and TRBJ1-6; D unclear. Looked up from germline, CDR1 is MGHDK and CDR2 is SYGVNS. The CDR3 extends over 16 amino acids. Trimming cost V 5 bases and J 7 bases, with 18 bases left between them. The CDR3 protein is CASSPGIDRPNSPLHF. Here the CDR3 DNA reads TGTGCCAGCAGTCCGGGAATCGACCGCCCGAATTCACCCCTCCACTTT.

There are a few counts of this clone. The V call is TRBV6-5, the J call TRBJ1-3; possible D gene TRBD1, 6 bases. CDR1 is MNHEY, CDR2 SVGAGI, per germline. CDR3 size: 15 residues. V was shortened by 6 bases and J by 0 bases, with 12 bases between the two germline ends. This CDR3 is CASSGTGSSGNTIYF. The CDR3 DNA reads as TGTGCCAGCAGCGGAACAGGGAGCTCTGGAAACACCATATATTTT.